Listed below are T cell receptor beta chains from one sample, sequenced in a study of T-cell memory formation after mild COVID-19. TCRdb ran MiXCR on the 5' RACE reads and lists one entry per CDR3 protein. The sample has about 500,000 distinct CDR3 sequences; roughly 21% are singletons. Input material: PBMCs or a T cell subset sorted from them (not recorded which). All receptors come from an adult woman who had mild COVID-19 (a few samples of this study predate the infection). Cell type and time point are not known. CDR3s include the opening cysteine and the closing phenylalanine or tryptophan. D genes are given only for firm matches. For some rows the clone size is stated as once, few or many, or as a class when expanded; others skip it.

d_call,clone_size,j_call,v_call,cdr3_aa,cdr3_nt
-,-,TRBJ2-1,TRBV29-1,CSGAWSSFVSSSYNEQFF,TGCAGCGGGGCTTGGTCTAGTTTCGTTTCGAGCTCCTACAATGAGCAGTTCTTC
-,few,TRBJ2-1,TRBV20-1,CSAPQWRGEGNEQFF,TGCAGTGCCCCCCAATGGAGGGGAGAGGGCAATGAGCAGTTCTTC
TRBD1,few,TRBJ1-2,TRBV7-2,CASSLWPPGGANGYTF,TGTGCCAGCAGCTTATGGCCCCCAGGGGGCGCGAATGGCTACACCTTC
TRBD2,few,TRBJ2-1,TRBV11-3,CASSFRAGATYNEQFF,TGTGCCAGCAGCTTCCGAGCGGGAGCCACCTACAATGAGCAGTTCTTC
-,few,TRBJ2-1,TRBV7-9,CASSIMVGSSYNEQFF,TGTGCCAGCAGCATAATGGTGGGGAGCTCCTACAATGAGCAGTTCTTC
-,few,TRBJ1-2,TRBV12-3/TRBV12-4,CASSYRSEGYTF,TGTGCCAGCAGTTACCGATCGGAGGGCTACACCTTC
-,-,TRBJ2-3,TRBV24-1,CATSDPSGPFTDTQYF,TGTGCCACCAGTGACCCCTCCGGGCCCTTCACAGATACGCAGTATTTT
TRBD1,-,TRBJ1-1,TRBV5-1,CASSPDGQANTEAFF,TGCGCCAGCAGCCCTGACGGACAGGCGAACACTGAAGCTTTCTTT
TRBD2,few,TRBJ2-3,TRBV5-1,CASSLLAGRSDTQYF,TGCGCCAGCAGCTTGTTAGCGGGGAGGTCGGATACGCAGTATTTT
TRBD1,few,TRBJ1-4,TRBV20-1,CSARKDRRYEKLFF,TGCAGTGCTAGGAAGGACAGGAGATATGAAAAACTGTTTTTT
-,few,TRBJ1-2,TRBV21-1,CASSTTGGNGYTF,TGTGCCAGCAGTACGACAGGGGGCAATGGCTACACCTTC
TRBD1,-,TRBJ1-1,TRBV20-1,CSAEAGGNTEAFF,TGCAGTGCCGAGGCAGGGGGGAACACTGAAGCTTTCTTT